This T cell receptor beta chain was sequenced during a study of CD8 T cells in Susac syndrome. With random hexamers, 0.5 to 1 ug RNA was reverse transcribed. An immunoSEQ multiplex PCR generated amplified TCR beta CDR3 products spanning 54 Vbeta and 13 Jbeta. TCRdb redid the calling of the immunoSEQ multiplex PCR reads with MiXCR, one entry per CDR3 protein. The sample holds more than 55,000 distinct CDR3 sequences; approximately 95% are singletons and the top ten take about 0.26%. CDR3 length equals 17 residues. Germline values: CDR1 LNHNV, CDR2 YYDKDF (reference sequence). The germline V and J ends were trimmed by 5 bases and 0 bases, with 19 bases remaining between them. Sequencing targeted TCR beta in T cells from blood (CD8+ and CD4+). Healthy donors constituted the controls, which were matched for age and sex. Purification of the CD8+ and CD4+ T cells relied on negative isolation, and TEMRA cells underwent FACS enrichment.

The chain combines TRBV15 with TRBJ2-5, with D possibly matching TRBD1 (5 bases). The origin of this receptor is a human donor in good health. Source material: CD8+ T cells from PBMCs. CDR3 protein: CATSSHRQKKYQETQYF. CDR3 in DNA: TGTGCCACCAGCTCCCATAGACAGAAAAAGTACCAAGAGACCCAGTACTTC.